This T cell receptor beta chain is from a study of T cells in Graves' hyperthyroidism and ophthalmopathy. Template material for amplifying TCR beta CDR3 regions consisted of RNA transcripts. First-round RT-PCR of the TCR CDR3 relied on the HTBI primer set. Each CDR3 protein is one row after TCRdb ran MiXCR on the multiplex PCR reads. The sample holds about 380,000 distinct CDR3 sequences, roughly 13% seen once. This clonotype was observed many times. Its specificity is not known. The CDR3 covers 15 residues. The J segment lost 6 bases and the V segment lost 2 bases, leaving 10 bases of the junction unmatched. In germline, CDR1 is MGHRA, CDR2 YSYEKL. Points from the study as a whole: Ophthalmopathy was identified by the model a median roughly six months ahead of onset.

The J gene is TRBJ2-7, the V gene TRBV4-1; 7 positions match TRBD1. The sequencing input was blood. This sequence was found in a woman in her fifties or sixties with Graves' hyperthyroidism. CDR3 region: CASSQPTGRSSEQYF. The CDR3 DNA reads TGCGCCAGCAGCCAACCGACAGGGCGGTCGTCCGAGCAGTACTTC.